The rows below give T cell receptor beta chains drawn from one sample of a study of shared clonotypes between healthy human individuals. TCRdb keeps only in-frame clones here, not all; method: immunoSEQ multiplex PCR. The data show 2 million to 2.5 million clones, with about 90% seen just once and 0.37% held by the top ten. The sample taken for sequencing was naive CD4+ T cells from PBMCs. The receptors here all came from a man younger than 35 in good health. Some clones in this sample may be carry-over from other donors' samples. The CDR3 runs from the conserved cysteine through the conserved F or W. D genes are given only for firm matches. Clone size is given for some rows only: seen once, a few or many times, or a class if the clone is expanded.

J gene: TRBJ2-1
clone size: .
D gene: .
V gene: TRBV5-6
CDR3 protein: CASSLVGDEQFF
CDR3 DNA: TGTGCCAGCAGTTTAGTTGGCGATGAGCAGTTCTTC

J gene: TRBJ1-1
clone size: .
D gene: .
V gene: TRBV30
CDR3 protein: CAWRGALLNTEAFF
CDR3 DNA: TGTGCCTGGAGAGGGGCACTGCTTAACACTGAAGCTTTCTTT

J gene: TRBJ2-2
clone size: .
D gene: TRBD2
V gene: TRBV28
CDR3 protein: CASITRLAGGGELFF
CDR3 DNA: TGTGCCAGCATCACCCGACTAGCGGGAGGCGGGGAGCTGTTTTTT

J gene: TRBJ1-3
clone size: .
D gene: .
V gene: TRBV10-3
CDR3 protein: CAITRDVGHTIYF
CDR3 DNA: TGTGCCATCACTCGGGACGTCGGGCACACCATATATTTT

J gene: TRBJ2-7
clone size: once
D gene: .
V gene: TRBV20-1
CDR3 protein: CSARGRAEQYF
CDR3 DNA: TGCAGTGCTCGGGGCCGGGCAGAGCAGTACTTC

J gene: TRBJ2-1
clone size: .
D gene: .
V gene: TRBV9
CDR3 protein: CASSLTWGPPTYNEQFF
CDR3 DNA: TGTGCCAGCAGCTTAACGTGGGGGCCCCCGACCTACAATGAGCAGTTCTTC

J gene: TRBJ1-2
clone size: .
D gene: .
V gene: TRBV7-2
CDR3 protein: CASSLGPSPGIGYTF
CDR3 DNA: TGTGCCAGCAGCTTAGGACCCTCTCCGGGGATTGGCTACACCTTC

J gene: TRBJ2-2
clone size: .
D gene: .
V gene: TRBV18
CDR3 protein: CASSPRPNTGELFF
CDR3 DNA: TGTGCCAGCTCACCAAGGCCGAACACCGGGGAGCTGTTTTTT

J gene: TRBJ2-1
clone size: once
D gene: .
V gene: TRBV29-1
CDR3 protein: CSVGLKVAAGRAQFF
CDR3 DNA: TGCAGCGTCGGACTAAAGGTGGCCGCGGGTCGGGCGCAGTTCTTC

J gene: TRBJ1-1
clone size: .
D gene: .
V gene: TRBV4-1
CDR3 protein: CASSQTLIAPMNTEAFF
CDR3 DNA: TGCGCCAGCAGCCAAACATTAATCGCCCCTATGAACACTGAAGCTTTCTTT

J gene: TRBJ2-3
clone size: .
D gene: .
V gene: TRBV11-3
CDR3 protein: CASSLPGWWPADTQYF
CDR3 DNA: TGTGCCAGCAGCTTGCCAGGATGGTGGCCGGCAGATACGCAGTATTTT

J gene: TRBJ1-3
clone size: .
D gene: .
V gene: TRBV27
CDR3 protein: CASSSREHSRNTIYF
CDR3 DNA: TGTGCCAGCAGTTCGAGGGAGCACAGCCGAAACACCATATATTTT

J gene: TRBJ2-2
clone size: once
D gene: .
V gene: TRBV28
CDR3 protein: CASSFSGANTGELFF
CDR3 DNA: TGTGCCAGCAGTTTCTCGGGCGCGAACACCGGGGAGCTGTTTTTT

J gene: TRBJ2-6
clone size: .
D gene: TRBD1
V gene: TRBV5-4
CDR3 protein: CASSLALGQGISGANVLTF
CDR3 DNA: TGTGCCAGCAGCTTGGCCTTAGGACAGGGAATCTCTGGGGCCAACGTCCTGACTTTC

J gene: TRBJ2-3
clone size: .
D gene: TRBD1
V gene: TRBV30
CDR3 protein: CACKQGATDTQYF
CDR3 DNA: TGTGCCTGCAAACAGGGGGCCACAGATACGCAGTATTTT

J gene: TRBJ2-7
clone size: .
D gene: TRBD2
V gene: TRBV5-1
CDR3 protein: CASSSTGGRLGAYEQYF
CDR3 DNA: TGCGCCAGCAGCTCCACCGGGGGGAGACTTGGAGCGTACGAGCAGTACTTC

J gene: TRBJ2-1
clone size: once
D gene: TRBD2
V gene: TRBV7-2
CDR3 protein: CASSLALTAGGGYNEQFF
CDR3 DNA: TGTGCCAGCAGCTTAGCGCTGACAGCGGGAGGTGGCTACAATGAGCAGTTCTTC